This T cell receptor beta chain was sequenced in a study of T cell repertoires in cytomegalovirus infection. Study as a whole: Indicated by public TCR beta signatures were CMV infection and matching HLA type. Study conclusions and caveats: In two of eight donors, the top clonotype was HLA-C-restricted CMV-specific. Carriage of CMV together with the relevant HLA was identifiable through cumulative public TCR beta family frequency.

About this clonotype: Its antigen remains unknown.

TCRdb re-derived calls from the reads in MiXCR, one entry per CDR3 protein. The sample lists just over 300,000 distinct CDR3 sequences; 17% were seen once. The CDR3 is 14 residues long. V lost 5 bases and J lost 7, with 18 bases in between. CDR1 DFQATT and CDR2 SNEGSKA come from the germline V gene (reference sequence). This TCR came from a human donor in good health (CMV status not recorded). Some clones in this sample may be carry-over from other donors' samples. The genes are TRBV20-1 and TRBJ1-5; no clear D gene. Sequencing was done on a sample of PBMCs. This CDR3 reads CSALPGESGQPQHF. The CDR3 nucleotides read TGCAGTGCTCTACCCGGGGAGTCGGGCCAGCCCCAGCATTTT.